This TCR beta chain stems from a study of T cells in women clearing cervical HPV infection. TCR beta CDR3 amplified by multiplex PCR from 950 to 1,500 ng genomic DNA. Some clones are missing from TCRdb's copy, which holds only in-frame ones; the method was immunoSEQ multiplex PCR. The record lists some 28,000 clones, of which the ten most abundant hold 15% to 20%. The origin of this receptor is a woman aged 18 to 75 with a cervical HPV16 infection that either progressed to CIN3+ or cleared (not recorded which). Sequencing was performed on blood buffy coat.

The part of the CDR3 DNA that was read is TGTGCCAGCAGCCAAGCGGGTCCTTCCTACAATGAG. Amino acids: CASSQAGPSYNE. The complete CDR3 sequence is CASSQAGPSYNEQFF. The chain has TRBV14 and TRBJ2-1; D unclear. The read ends 3 residues shy of where the CDR3 ends; the end is completed using the germline J gene. V was shortened by 1 base and J by 1 base, with 8 bases between the two germline ends. Germline V gene lookup returns CDR1 SGHDN and CDR2 FVKESK. There are 15 residues in the CDR3.